The 27 T cell receptor beta chains below all came from one sample that was sequenced in a study of OX40 agonist ivuxolimab in advanced cancers. The repertoire was sequenced with immunoSEQ multiplex PCR; TCRdb's copy has only in-frame clones and lacks some. The sample contains some 80,000 clones, roughly four fifths of which appear only once. This sample comprised CD4+ or CD8+ T cells sorted from blood, obtained in a trial of the OX40 agonist ivuxolimab. The source of these receptors is an adult with an advanced solid tumor such as melanoma, head and neck, liver or kidney cancer.

The chain links TRBV7-9 to TRBJ2-2; a weak D match, TRBD1 (5 bases). Trimming removed 1 base at V and 7 bases at J, with 13 bases between. CDR1 is SEHNR and CDR2 is FQNEAQ in the germline V gene (reference sequence). The CDR3 covers 15 residues. The CDR3 DNA reads as TGTGCCAGCAGCTTAGATAGACCCAGGGACGGGGAGCTGTTTTTT. It translates to CASSLDRPRDGELFF.

The chain employs TRBV5-1 and TRBJ2-5, with 10 bases matching TRBD1. The DNA end is a closer match to TRBJ2-7, so the J assignment may be wrong. Looked up from germline, CDR1 is SGHRS and CDR2 is YFSETQ. The CDR3 contains 13 residues. CDR3: CASRTGTGDEQYF. The CDR3 DNA reads as TGCGCCAGCAGGACCGGGACAGGGGACGAGCAGTACTTC.

This chain joins TRBV15 and TRBJ2-2; D is ambiguous. There are 14 residues in the CDR3. V gave up 0 bases and J gave up 5 bases, with 7 bases separating them. The germline V gene encodes CDR1 LNHNV and CDR2 YYDKDF (reference sequence). The CDR3 DNA follows: TGTGCCACCAGCAGAGATATGGCTACCGGGGAGCTGTTTTTT. Its translation: CATSRDMATGELFF.

About this clone itself: A junction end diverges from the germline sequence, so it may reflect a read error. This rearrangement joins TRBV6-5 to TRBJ2-7; D not certain. Per germline, CDR1 MNHEY and CDR2 SVGAGI. This CDR3 spans 14 amino acids. CDR3 in amino acids: CASSHRPDPLLLNF. CDR3 DNA sequence: TGTGCCAGCAGTCACCGCCCTGATCCCCTCCTTCTAAACTTC.

V gene TRBV18 combines with J gene TRBJ2-1; D may be TRBD2 (6 bases). V lost 3 bases and J 7 bases, leaving 10 bases between the germline ends. CDR3 size: 13 residues. Looked up from germline, CDR1 is KGHSH and CDR2 is LQKENI. DNA of the CDR3: TGTGCCAGCTCACCCGCGGGGCGGAATGAGCAGTTCTTC. Its translation: CASSPAGRNEQFF.

V usage is TRBV30 and J usage is TRBJ1-5, with a possible D match to TRBD1 (5 bases). CDR3 length equals 12 residues. Germline assignment: CDR1 GTSNPN and CDR2 SVGIG (reference sequence). The CDR3 protein is CAFGHQGQPQHF. In DNA form, the CDR3 reads TGTGCTTTCGGACATCAAGGTCAGCCCCAGCATTTT.

The chain joins TRBV29-1 to TRBJ2-1; 9 nucleotides agree with TRBD2. This CDR3 spans 18 amino acids. V was clipped by 1 base and J by 8 bases; unmatched bases: 18. The germline gives CDR1 SQVTM, CDR2 ANQGSEA. CDR3 loop: CSVEVGSPTSGPGDEQFF. CDR3 in DNA: TGCAGCGTTGAAGTAGGAAGTCCGACTAGCGGACCCGGGGATGAGCAGTTCTTC.

The chain couples TRBV19 to TRBJ2-2; the match to TRBD2 covers 15 bases. The CDR3 is made up of 18 amino acids. Germline V lookup: CDR1 LNHDA, CDR2 SQIVND (reference sequence). Trimming removed 6 bases from V and 6 bases from J; junction bases left unmatched: 11. The CDR3 here is CASRAGLAGGTSAGELFF. As DNA, the CDR3 is TGTGCCAGTAGAGCGGGACTAGCGGGGGGTACGTCGGCCGGGGAGCTGTTTTTT.

This sequence joins TRBV5-1 and TRBJ2-7, with 9 bases identical to TRBD1. The germline CDR1 and CDR2 sequences are SGHRS and YFSETQ. The CDR3 totals 16 residues. V shed 3 bases and J 5 bases; nucleotides not matched to a gene: 12. CDR3 amino acids: CASSYNTGQGNDEQYF. The CDR3 nucleotides read TGCGCCAGCAGCTACAACACCGGACAGGGGAACGACGAGCAGTACTTC. The entire variable domain, with the rest obtained from reference TRBV5-1 and TRBJ2-7, is as follows: KAGVTQTPRYLIKTRGQQVTLSCSPISGHRSVSWYQQTPGQGLQFLFEYFSETQRNKGNFPGRFSGRQFSNSRSEMNVSTLELGDSALYLCASSYNTGQGNDEQYFGPGTRLTVT.

V gene TRBV5-4 combines with J gene TRBJ1-1; D is unresolved. Trimming shortened V by 3 bases and J by 2 bases, and 8 bases separated the two germline ends. CDR3 length equals 13 residues. Germline CDR1 and CDR2: SGHNT and YYREEE (reference sequence). The CDR3 DNA reads as TGTGCCAGCAGCTCGGCAGGTAACACTGAAGCTTTCTTT. It yields the protein CASSSAGNTEAFF. The full variable domain, in which reference TRBV5-4 and TRBJ1-1 provide the parts outside the CDR3, is ETGVTQSPTHLIKTRGQQVTLRCSSQSGHNTVSWYQQALGQGPQFIFQYYREEENGRGNFPPRFSGLQFPNYSSELNVNALELDDSALYLCASSSAGNTEAFFGQGTRLTVV.

The chain couples TRBV19 to TRBJ2-5, with D possibly TRBD2 on 6 matching bases. Trimming cost V 3 bases and J 2 bases, with 13 bases left between them. Germline V CDR1 and CDR2: LNHDA, SQIVND (reference sequence). The CDR3 is 15 residues long. CDR3 sequence reads: CASSMIGGKQETQYF. In nucleotides, the CDR3 is TGTGCCAGTAGTATGATTGGGGGGAAACAAGAGACCCAGTACTTC.

The chain combines TRBV5-1 with TRBJ1-5; TRBD1 matches at 8 bases. After removal of 4 bases from V and 7 bases from J, the junction contained 10 bases not matched to a gene. This CDR3 spans 15 amino acids. Germline V gene data show CDR1 as SGHRS and CDR2 as YFSETQ. This CDR3 is CASSPGQGAQQPQHF. CDR3 bases: TGCGCCAGCAGCCCGGGGCAGGGGGCGCAGCAGCCCCAGCATTTT.

The chain recombines TRBV5-1 with TRBJ2-1; 7 nucleotides match TRBD1. V was pared by 0 bases and J by 6 bases, with 6 bases of the junction left unmatched. Per the germline V gene, CDR1 is SGHRS and CDR2 is YFSETQ. CDR3 length: 15 residues. The CDR3 reads CASSLELSGGNEQFF. As DNA, the CDR3 is TGCGCCAGCAGCTTGGAATTGTCAGGGGGCAATGAGCAGTTCTTC.

Comment on this clone: Other DNA sequences of this sample code for an identical CDR3. V and J are TRBV7-9 and TRBJ2-5; no clear D gene. V gave up 4 bases and J gave up 0 bases, with 12 bases separating them. This CDR3 region has 15 residues. The V gene's germline CDR1 is SEHNR and CDR2 FQNEAQ (reference sequence). CDR3: CASSSWRADQETQYF. CDR3 bases: TGTGCCAGCAGCTCCTGGCGAGCAGACCAAGAGACCCAGTACTTC.

This clone was seen only a few times. The chain is built from TRBV2 and TRBJ1-5; D is undetermined. Trimming shortened V by 2 bases and J by 5 bases, and 7 bases separated the two germline ends. Germline lookup yields CDR1 SNHLY and CDR2 FYNNEI. The CDR3 runs 13 residues. CDR3: CASSESSYQPQHF. As DNA, the CDR3 is TGTGCCAGCAGTGAATCTAGTTATCAGCCCCAGCATTTT.

The V and J genes are TRBV30 and TRBJ2-1; D tentatively fits TRBD1 or TRBD2 (5 bases each). CDR3 size: 12 residues. Trimming removed 2 bases at V and 7 bases at J, with 9 bases between. The germline V gene has CDR1 GTSNPN and CDR2 SVGIG (reference sequence). This CDR3 is CAWSPRGNEQFF. CDR3 in DNA: TGTGCCTGGAGTCCGAGGGGAAATGAGCAGTTCTTC.

The V gene is TRBV28, the J gene TRBJ2-7, with no clear D. The length of the CDR3 is 14 residues. V was trimmed by 7 bases and J by 5 bases, leaving 18 bases between them. Looked up from germline, CDR1 is MDHEN and CDR2 is SYDVKM. The CDR3 region has the DNA TGTGCCAGCACCTCCAGTGGGTCCCGCCACGAGCAGTACTTC. Translation: CASTSSGSRHEQYF.

The rearrangement uses TRBV9 and TRBJ2-2; D call uncertain. Trimming removed 5 bases at V and 2 bases at J, with 16 bases between. Germline CDR1 and CDR2: SGDLS and YYNGEE. The length of the CDR3 is 16 residues. The DNA for the CDR3 is TGTGCCAGCAGTGATTCTCTAGGGAACAACACCGGGGAGCTGTTTTTT. Translating gives CASSDSLGNNTGELFF.

This clone was counted a few times. Other DNA variants within this sample encode the same CDR3. The chain uses TRBV27 and TRBJ1-3, with no clear D. This CDR3 contains 13 residues. Germline V gene data show CDR1 as MNHEY and CDR2 as SMNVEV (reference sequence). V was pared by 4 bases and J by 0 bases, with 4 bases between. For the CDR3, the DNA is TGTGCCAGCAGTTCGGACTCTGGAAACACCATATATTTT. Translation gives CASSSDSGNTIYF.

The V gene is TRBV7-7, the J gene TRBJ2-7, with 10 nucleotides matching TRBD2. V shed 1 base and J 3 bases; nucleotides not matched to a gene: 3. The CDR3 is 15 amino acids. Looked up from germline, CDR1 is SSHAT and CDR2 is FNYEAQ (reference sequence). The CDR3, as DNA: TGTGCCAGCAGCTTAGGTAGCGGGGGGCGCTACGAGCAGTACTTC. It encodes CASSLGSGGRYEQYF.

This chain links TRBV5-1 with TRBJ2-5; 7 bases fit TRBD1. The J call is uncertain, as TRBJ2-7 better fits the DNA end. The germline gives CDR1 SGHRS, CDR2 YFSETQ. This CDR3 is built from 15 residues. The CDR3 region is CASSLGSRGLYEQYF. CDR3 DNA: TGCGCCAGCAGCTTGGGATCCAGGGGGTTGTACGAGCAGTACTTC.

CDR3 sequence reads: CASSPGLAGGLGEQFF. Written as DNA, the CDR3 is TGTGCCAGCAGCCCAGGACTAGCGGGGGGGCTGGGTGAGCAGTTCTTC. This chain joins TRBV13 and TRBJ2-1; 15 nucleotides line up with TRBD2. The CDR3 runs to 16 residues. With 5 bases clipped from V and 9 bases from J, the junction kept 8 bases outside the gene matches. Germline CDR1 PRHDT, CDR2 FYEKMQ (reference sequence).

The chain recombines TRBV28 with TRBJ1-3, with D perhaps TRBD1 (6 bases). In germline, CDR1 is MDHEN, CDR2 SYDVKM. The V end lost 1 base, the J end lost 2 bases, and 12 bases lay between the germline ends. The CDR3 loop spans 16 amino acids. The CDR3, as DNA: TGTGCCAGCAGTTTATTCAGGGGCGCCACTGGAAACACCATATATTTT. It codes for CASSLFRGATGNTIYF.

V usage is TRBV2 and J usage is TRBJ2-1; tentative D call: TRBD1 (5 bases). CDR1 is SNHLY and CDR2 is FYNNEI in the germline V gene. CDR3 length: 13 amino acids. Trimming took 5 bases from V and 12 from J, leaving 17 bases between them. CDR3: CASSSASGLWQFF. CDR3 nucleotides: TGTGCCAGCAGTAGTGCGTCAGGGCTCTGGCAGTTCTTC.

Concerning this clone: Germline is not matched at one junction end, which may reflect a read error. The CDR3 loop reads CASGFRGSYGYTF. As DNA, the CDR3 is TGTGCCAGCGGCTTCCGGGGTTCCTATGGCTACACCTTC. This chain uses TRBV5-8 with TRBJ1-2; the D is unclear. The CDR3 has 13 amino acids. Germline CDR1 reads SGHTS; CDR2 reads YDEGEE. The full variable domain, rest sourced from reference TRBV5-8 and TRBJ1-2, is EAGVTQSPTHLIKTRGQQATLRCSPISGHTSVYWYQQALGLGLQFLLWYDEGEERNRGNFPPRFSGRQFPNYSSELNVNALELEDSALYLCASGFRGSYGYTFGSGTRLTVV.

The chain links TRBV19 to TRBJ2-1; 8 bases agree with TRBD1. V gave up 5 bases and J gave up 7 bases; unmatched junction bases: 10. From germline, CDR1 is LNHDA and CDR2 SQIVND (reference sequence). The CDR3 extends over 15 amino acids. CDR3 in amino acids: CASSLNRGSVNEQFF. The CDR3 coding sequence is TGTGCCAGTAGTTTAAACAGGGGGTCGGTTAATGAGCAGTTCTTC.

This clone was seen only a few times. The gene calls are TRBV28 and TRBJ1-4; 7 bases agree with TRBD1. The CDR3 spans 20 residues. Germline V gene data show CDR1 as MDHEN and CDR2 as SYDVKM. V lost 2 bases and J lost 7; bases outside the gene matches: 22. CDR3 loop: CASSLGRDSTIYGRIEKLFF. The CDR3, as DNA: TGTGCCAGCAGTTTAGGGAGGGACAGCACGATATACGGAAGAATTGAAAAACTGTTTTTT.